This TCR beta chain was recorded in a study of neoadjuvant anti-PD-1 for oral cavity cancer (TCRdb year 2021). Regarding the complete study: Three to four biweekly doses of nivolumab at 3 mg/kg were mostly administered to patients before curative-intent surgical resection. Patients without progression received a fourth nivolumab dose around day 43 and underwent definitive surgical resection on days 50-56. Under RECIST 1.1, patients with complete response, partial response or stable disease were classed as responders, and patients with progression were classed as non-responders. There were about a dozen patients in the parent correlative cohort, and the response rate was 33%. What the study reported, not specific to this receptor: TCR analyses included only a few patients per response group, and the authors called for larger cohorts for validation. After neoadjuvant nivolumab, T cell clonality (Gini index) in PBMCs was significantly higher in non-responders than in responders. A higher pretreatment blood Treg/Th17 ratio correlated with both higher pretreatment blood TCRbeta clonality and lower post-treatment tumor TCRbeta clonality.

On this clone itself: Which antigen it targets is not known. Base qualities are not recorded, but no much larger clone differs from it by a single base.

The time point label of this sample denotes: after neoadjuvant nivolumab, at surgical resection. Patients had been newly diagnosed with stage II-IVA oral cavity squamous cell carcinoma, and no prior systemic or radiation treatment had been given to the patients. The cohort was made up of patients with locally advanced, HPV-negative oral cavity squamous cell carcinoma. Peripheral blood mononuclear cells were analyzed directly and were not maintained or expanded in culture. Samples were obtained from a longitudinal correlative study of a single-arm phase II trial of neoadjuvant nivolumab in oral cavity squamous cell carcinoma. Genomic DNA-based TCRbeta sequencing was performed on subject-matched pre- and post-treatment PBMCs and tumors from three responders and three non-responders. Peripheral blood mononuclear cells were collected once before nivolumab treatment and again after treatment, at the time of surgery. The Maxwell RSC DNA from Cells kit was used to isolate genomic DNA from PBMCs.

PBMC libraries used mostly 480 ng of input genomic DNA for deep sequencing, with six replicates per sample. The immunoSEQ hsTCRbeta kit was used to prepare TCRbeta libraries, following the manufacturer's instructions. An Illumina NovaSeq 6000 S4 flow cell was used to sequence the final libraries, which had first been combined to 3 nM. The paper's processing steps were these. The immunoSEQ Analyzer handled quality control and preprocessing of the raw data. The analysis was limited to productive rearrangements, and each clonotype was defined by a unique CDR3 amino acid sequence. Repertoire clonality was estimated as the Gini-Simpson index, computed with the R package tcR. Gini indices were compared with Student's t test, and associations with tumor size change were assessed by Pearson correlation. TCRdb mirrors the immuneACCESS table, restricted to in-frame sequences. Some clones are absent from its copies; in checked studies, under half trace to an unresolved V gene, and the reason for the others is unknown. That table is the source of V, J and clone size, and D and trimming were worked out from the DNA. The table for this sample lists approximately 8,000 clones; 65% to 80% of them were counted only once. Together, the top ten hold 3.3% of the sample.

Looking up the germline V gene yields CDR1 ENHRY and CDR2 SYGVKD. Including the terminal cysteine and phenylalanine, the CDR3 comprises 16 residues. Only the CDR3 DNA is retained, 48 bases long and in frame from the first base. Relative to germline, V is missing 3 bases and J is missing 0 bases, with 3 bases of the junction outside any gene match. The sequences come from PBMCs, collected after nivolumab (anti-PD-1) treatment. This TCR came from a person aged 40-85 years with oral cavity squamous cell carcinoma. The rearrangement combines TRBV10-3 with TRBJ1-4; 8 bases in the junction line up with TRBD1. The CDR3 here reads CAISDPDRATNEKLFF. The sequenced DNA: TGTGCCATCAGTGACCCGGACAGGGCAACTAATGAAAAACTGTTTTTT.